This T cell receptor (beta chain) was found in a study of blood T cells in healthy people across ages. A J-beta primer mix and a sample-barcoded 5' primer were used in a second PCR of about 7 to 12 cycles. Each cDNA molecule was tagged by a template-switch adaptor with 12 random nucleotides. TCRdb passed the 5' RACE reads through MiXCR, listing each CDR3 protein once. The sample has around 1,000,000 distinct CDR3 sequences, 25% seen once. This clonotype was detected only a few times. The antigen is unknown. Overall study findings and caveats: Naive CD4+ cell counts and diversity both ran higher in long-lived than in aged donors. Measured against age, TCR beta diversity per million T cells decreased in a roughly linear manner.

The people who gave samples were healthy Caucasians from Russia, aged roughly 6 to 90. The sample also formed part of further work on T cells of mothers and their children.

The receptor comes from a girl aged 2 to 9 in good health. Sequencing input: blood.

This chain's CDR3 is CASSLWGLAGNEQFF. CDR3 nucleotide sequence: TGTGCCAGCAGTTTATGGGGACTAGCGGGGAATGAGCAGTTCTTC. V is TRBV28 and J is TRBJ2-1; 13 positions match TRBD2. Germline V gene lookup returns CDR1 MDHEN and CDR2 SYDVKM. J was trimmed by 7 bases and V by 0 bases; bases with no gene match: 0. The CDR3 loop spans 15 amino acids.